This note documents a single T cell receptor (beta chain) sequence. This clonotype was recorded many times. There is no known antigen for this receptor. Base-call qualities are not available, and no considerably larger clone is one nucleotide away. The data stem from a study of human T cells and chemical hapten exposure (dated by TCRdb to the early 2020s). As for the study more broadly: For sensitization, 2% DPC in acetone was applied to a roughly 2 cm by roughly 2 cm area of upper inner arm skin. Patch testing was performed on the upper back with Finn chambers containing 0.01% DPC, and the patch tests were scored after 6 days according to International Contact Dermatitis Research Group standards. The libraries were sequenced as a pool, and the TCR yield per sample differed mostly because of small variations in library volumes within the pool. Blood samples were taken from patients before sensitization (week 0) and then at 2, 6 and about 24 weeks after DPC sensitization. Approximately 30 alopecia patients provided blood for TCR sequencing at one to four time points (pre-sensitization, 2, 6 and 24 weeks). Most of the patients in the cohort were female, and the cohort covered alopecia areata with under or over 50% scalp involvement, alopecia totalis and alopecia universalis. Throughout the approximately 25-week study period, patients were also given weekly therapeutic DPC doses on the scalp. The study tracked peripheral blood TCR repertoire changes in vivo during primary and secondary sensitization to the hapten diphenylcyclopropenone (DPC) in alopecia patients.

The time point label for this specimen denotes: patch test 1, 2 weeks after DPC sensitization. Interpreted using the paper, the treatment or condition label stands for: therapeutic diphenylcyclopropenone sensitization with weekly scalp DPC. Blood at each patch-test visit was drawn before the patch test was applied. Patients were eligible if aged 18 to 70, diagnosed with alopecia and judged suitable for DPC therapy, and pregnant patients were excluded. Total RNA was isolated from unfractionated whole blood collected in Tempus Blood RNA tubes. Summary of the overall study and its limitations: Patch test score correlated positively with the number of PT1 expanded TCRs, reaching significance at thresholds 8, 16 and 32 but not at 4. After repeated subsampling, the strength of the expansion versus patch-test correlation and the threshold at which it became significant changed. The number of TCRs above 1 in 1000 frequency did not change with DPC sensitization; there was no evidence of global repertoire structure alterations. All patients had alopecia, a presumed autoimmune disease, so their immune response might differ from that of healthy individuals. Expanded TCRs formed significantly more large CDR3 similarity clusters than pre-sensitization or healthy control sets, consistent with antigen-driven responses.

To prepare the library, RACE was applied. Sequenced using a NextSeq 500. Library preparation attached unique molecular identifiers to individual cDNA molecules for quantitative, reproducible TCR counting. Both TCR alpha and TCR beta chains were sequenced from each blood RNA sample. The original pipeline was this. The median number of TCRs per sample was 85,000 to 100,000, ranging from about 23,224 to 700,000. The Decombinator software suite was used to annotate the V, J and CDR3 of the TCR reads. Every sample was subsampled to the same number of TCRs (28,000) for the PS versus PT1 abundance plots. Expanded TCRs were defined as absent before sensitization and observed at least eight times at the 2-week time point. The public sequencing data were trimmed at Q25 with fastp and processed into clonotypes with MiXCR by TCRdb, which kept only in-frame beta chains. Rows with one shared CDR3 protein collapse into an entry with the most common genes and DNA. The authors' filters were not applied to this entry. For this sample the table gives about 360,000 distinct CDR3 sequences, of which around 7% were detected only once. Roughly 8% of the sample belongs to the ten largest clones.

The clonotype was recovered from a woman under 30 with alopecia areata. Some clones in this sample may be carry-over from other donors' samples. This material consisted of whole blood, taken in connection with sensitization to the hapten diphenylcyclopropenone (DPC).

Read as DNA, the sequence is TGTGCCAGCAGCTTCGACAGGGCTGGGGCCAACGTCCTGACTTTC. Its translation is CASSFDRAGANVLTF. The chain couples TRBV7-2 to TRBJ2-6; 7 of the junction bases match TRBD1. Germline trimming amounts to 3 bases on V and 2 bases on J, with 1 as the count of junction bases outside the gene matches. As encoded in the germline V gene, CDR1 is SGHTA while CDR2 is FQGNSA. From the cysteine up to the phenylalanine, the CDR3 has a length of 15 residues. Only CDR3 DNA is held: 45 bases, read in frame from base 1.